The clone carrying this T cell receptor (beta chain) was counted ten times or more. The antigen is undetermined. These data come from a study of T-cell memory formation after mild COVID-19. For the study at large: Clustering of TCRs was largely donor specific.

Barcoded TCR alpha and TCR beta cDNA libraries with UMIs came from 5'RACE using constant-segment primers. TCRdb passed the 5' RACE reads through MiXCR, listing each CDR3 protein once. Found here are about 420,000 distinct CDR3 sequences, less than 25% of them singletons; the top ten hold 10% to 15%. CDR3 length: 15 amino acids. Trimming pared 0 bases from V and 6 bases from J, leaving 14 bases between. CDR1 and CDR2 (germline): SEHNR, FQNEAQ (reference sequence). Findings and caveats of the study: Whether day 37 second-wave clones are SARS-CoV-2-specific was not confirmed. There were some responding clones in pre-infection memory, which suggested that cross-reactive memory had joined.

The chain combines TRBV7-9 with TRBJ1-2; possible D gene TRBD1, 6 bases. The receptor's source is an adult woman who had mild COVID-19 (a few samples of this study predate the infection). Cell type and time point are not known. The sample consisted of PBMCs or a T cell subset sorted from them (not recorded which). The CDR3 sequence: CASSLAGGVTDGYTF. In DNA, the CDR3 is TGTGCCAGCAGCTTAGCAGGGGGGGTAACTGATGGCTACACCTTC. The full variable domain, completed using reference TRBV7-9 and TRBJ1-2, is DTGVSQNPRHKITKRGQNVTFRCDPISEHNRLYWYRQTLGQGPEFLTYFQNEAQLEKSRLLSDRFSAERPKGSFSTLEIQRTEQGDSAMYLCASSLAGGVTDGYTFGSGTRLTVV.